The 28 T cell receptor beta chains in this list originate from one sample, sequenced in a study of T cells in Graves' hyperthyroidism and ophthalmopathy. There were TCR beta CDR3 regions amplified from RNA transcripts. An initial round of RT-PCR targeting the TCR CDR3 relied on the HTBI primer set. Each CDR3 protein is one row after TCRdb ran MiXCR on the multiplex PCR reads. The sample holds 350,000 to 400,000 distinct CDR3 sequences; about 20% are singletons and the top ten take about 3.5%. Sequencing was performed on blood. The source is a woman between 18 and 30 years old with Graves' hyperthyroidism.

Ten or more counts support this clonotype. The rearrangement links TRBV11-3 to TRBJ1-2; 11 positions agree with TRBD1. The CDR3 runs 16 residues. Per germline, CDR1 SGHNT and CDR2 YENEEA. V was pared by 1 base and J by 8 bases, with 9 bases of the junction left unmatched. CDR3 residues: CASSLGGPGQGEGYTF. CDR3 sequence (DNA): TGTGCCAGCAGCTTAGGGGGTCCGGGACAGGGGGAAGGCTACACCTTC. Supplemented by reference TRBV11-3 and TRBJ1-2, the full variable domain reads EAGVVQSPRYKIIEKKQPVAFWCNPISGHNTLYWYLQNLGQGPELLIRYENEEAVDDSQLPKDRFSAERLKGVDSTLKIQPAELGDSAVYLCASSLGGPGQGEGYTFGSGTRLTVV.

This chain uses TRBV4-1 with TRBJ1-2; unclear D gene. The CDR3 covers 15 residues. The germline V gene has CDR1 MGHRA and CDR2 YSYEKL. Trimming cost V 2 bases and J 6 bases, with 16 bases left between them. The DNA of the CDR3 is TGCGCCAGCAGCCAAATCCCTTCAGCCCCGGATGGCTACACCTTC. Amino acid sequence: CASSQIPSAPDGYTF.

This clonotype was found many times. The gene calls are TRBV6-5 and TRBJ2-7; TRBD2 might be the D (5 bases). CDR3 length: 13 residues. Germline CDR1 and CDR2: MNHEY and SVGAGI. Trimming took off 6 bases at V and 4 bases at J, with 13 bases between the two ends. CDR3 coding DNA: TGTGCCAGCAGGCCAAAACTAGAGTACGAGCAGTACTTC. Protein: CASRPKLEYEQYF.

This clonotype was detected ten times or more. The V call is TRBV6-5, the J call TRBJ1-5; tentative D call: TRBD1 (5 bases). CDR1 and CDR2 (germline): MNHEY, SVGAGI. V dropped 0 bases and J dropped 9 bases, with 9 bases sitting between them. CDR3 size: 13 residues. The CDR3 sequence: CASSYSGGGPQHF. CDR3 DNA sequence: TGTGCCAGCAGTTACTCGGGGGGTGGGCCCCAGCATTTT.

This chain links TRBV5-1 with TRBJ1-2, with TRBD1 as a possible D gene (6 bases). The CDR3 has 16 amino acids. CDR1 SGHRS and CDR2 YFSETQ come from the germline V gene. V gave up 4 bases and J gave up 1 base, with 17 bases separating them. The CDR3 nucleotides are TGCGCCAGCAGCCCCTCTGGTGGGGGCGTTAACTATGGCTACACCTTC. This codes for CASSPSGGGVNYGYTF.

Notes on this clonotype: A clone one base away is much larger, so this may be a read error. The genes are TRBV25-1 and TRBJ1-2; TRBD1 is a possible D gene (5 bases). The CDR3 extends over 17 amino acids. The V gene's germline CDR1 is MGHDK and CDR2 SYGVNS. The CDR3, as DNA: TGTGCCAGCAGTCTTTGGGACTTTGGTGGACCCCTGGATGGCCACACCTTC. This codes for CASSLWDFGGPLDGHTF.

Many counts were recorded for this clonotype. The chain uses TRBV6-2 or TRBV6-3 and TRBJ1-1; D not resolved. The CDR3 runs 19 residues. Trimming took 4 bases from V and 0 from J, leaving 24 bases between them. Germline loops: CDR1 MNHEY, CDR2 SVGEGT. The CDR3 DNA reads as TGTGCCAGCAGTTCCCAAGGGAGTGGATTGGCGTTTTTGAACACTGAAGCTTTCTTT. Encoded protein: CASSSQGSGLAFLNTEAFF.

In its sample, this clonotype was seen many times. V and J are TRBV2 and TRBJ1-3; no clear D. The CDR3 covers 16 residues. The V end lost 2 bases, the J end lost 4 bases, and 15 bases lay between the germline ends. Germline CDR1 SNHLY, CDR2 FYNNEI. CDR3 loop: CASSERGPRYGNTIYF. The CDR3 nucleotides read TGTGCCAGCAGTGAAAGAGGACCCCGCTACGGAAACACCATATATTTT.

The chain combines TRBV9 with TRBJ2-2, with 8 positions matching TRBD1. Per the germline V gene, CDR1 is SGDLS and CDR2 is YYNGEE. The CDR3 totals 14 residues. The V gene end was trimmed by 2 bases and the J gene end by 5 bases; junction bases not matched to a gene: 2. The CDR3 loop reads CASSVTGGTGELFF. The CDR3 bases are TGTGCCAGCAGCGTTACAGGGGGTACCGGGGAGCTGTTTTTT. Looking up the rest from reference TRBV9 and TRBJ2-2 gives the full variable domain: DSGVTQTPKHLITATGQRVTLRCSPRSGDLSVYWYQQSLDQGLQFLIQYYNGEERAKGNILERFSAQQFPDLHSELNLSSLELGDSALYFCASSVTGGTGELFFGEGSRLTVL.

The chain recombines TRBV2 with TRBJ2-7; no clear D gene. Germline CDR1 and CDR2: SNHLY and FYNNEI. This CDR3 spans 13 amino acids. The V end lost 4 bases, the J end lost 6 bases, and 13 bases lay between the germline ends. CDR3 in DNA: TGTGCCAGCAGTGCGGCCTTCCTTATCGAGCAGTACTTC. The encoded protein is CASSAAFLIEQYF.

This clonotype occurred many times. The DNA of the CDR3 is TGTGCCAGCAGGGGCGCGGGGCTCTCCTACGAGCAGTACTTC. Amino acids: CASRGAGLSYEQYF. This chain uses TRBV28 with TRBJ2-7, with D perhaps matching TRBD2 (6 bases). Looked up from germline, CDR1 is MDHEN and CDR2 is SYDVKM. This CDR3 comprises 14 residues. V lost 6 bases and J lost 0, with 12 bases in between.

This clonotype was seen at least ten times. This chain links TRBV28 with TRBJ2-7; D gene ambiguous. In germline, CDR1 is MDHEN, CDR2 SYDVKM. This CDR3 has 15 residues. The V gene lost 6 bases and the J gene lost 0 bases, with 15 bases spanning the gap. CDR3 loop: CASSPGWPSSYEQYF. The DNA of the CDR3 is TGTGCCAGCAGCCCCGGATGGCCGAGCTCCTACGAGCAGTACTTC.

The chain has TRBV12-3 or TRBV12-4 and TRBJ1-6, with D possibly TRBD1 on 6 matching bases. The length of the CDR3 is 15 residues. V lost 2 bases to trimming and J lost 10 bases, with 15 bases between them. The CDR3 protein is CASSLSRTAKSPLHF. DNA of the CDR3: TGTGCCAGCAGTTTATCCCGGACAGCCAAGTCACCCCTCCACTTT.

In this sample, this clonotype turned up many times. The chain uses TRBV6-1 and TRBJ1-2; D unresolved. V lost 8 bases and J lost 1, with 11 bases in between. The CDR3 has 13 residues. Germline values: CDR1 MNHNS, CDR2 SASEGT. CDR3 nucleotides: TGTGCCAGCCGCTTGGCAGATAACTATGGCTACACCTTC. Translation: CASRLADNYGYTF.

V and J are TRBV4-1 and TRBJ1-1; D not resolved. The CDR3 has 14 amino acids. Germline CDR1 and CDR2: MGHRA and YSYEKL. V lost 0 bases and J 4 bases, leaving 9 bases between the germline ends. For the CDR3, the DNA is TGCGCCAGCAGCCAAGATTCGGAGAGCACTGAAGCTTTCTTT. Amino acids: CASSQDSESTEAFF.

This clonotype has ten or more counts. This chain connects TRBV20-1 to TRBJ2-7; D may be TRBD2 (5 bases). Germline V lookup: CDR1 DFQATT, CDR2 SNEGSKA (reference sequence). The CDR3 sequence is 18 residues long. V was trimmed by 0 bases and J by 5 bases, leaving 26 bases between them. The CDR3 reads CSARDVDGYHSRRDEQYF. As DNA, the CDR3 is TGCAGTGCTAGAGATGTTGACGGGTATCACTCCAGGCGGGACGAGCAGTACTTC.

CDR3: CASSLDRTNSYEQYF. The CDR3 DNA reads as TGCGCCAGCAGCTTGGACAGGACAAACTCCTACGAGCAGTACTTC. The chain links TRBV5-1 to TRBJ2-7, with D perhaps TRBD1 (5 bases). V lost 0 bases and J 0 bases, leaving 10 bases between the germline ends. The length of the CDR3 is 15 residues. Per the germline V gene, CDR1 is SGHRS and CDR2 is YFSETQ.

This clonotype was found many times. The chain uses TRBV27 and TRBJ2-6; 7 bases map to TRBD1. CDR3 length: 17 residues. With 7 bases clipped from V and 4 bases from J, the junction kept 13 bases outside the gene matches. Germline V gene sequence: CDR1 MNHEY, CDR2 SMNVEV (reference sequence). The CDR3 DNA is TGTGCCAGCATGCCGTGGCAGGGGGATGTCGGGGCCAACGTCCTGACTTTC. Encoded protein: CASMPWQGDVGANVLTF.

The sample holds many counts of this clonotype. The chain has TRBV15 and TRBJ2-7; weak D call: TRBD2 (5 bases). The CDR3 loop spans 15 amino acids. Deletions cut 0 bases from V and 3 bases from J, with 12 bases between. Germline CDR1 LNHNV, CDR2 YYDKDF (reference sequence). For the CDR3, the DNA is TGTGCCACCAGCAGAGATGTCCTAGAGGGCTACGAGCAGTACTTC. It specifies CATSRDVLEGYEQYF. Full variable domain (rest looked up from reference TRBV15 and TRBJ2-7): DAMVIQNPRYQVTQFGKPVTLSCSQTLNHNVMYWYQQKSSQAPKLLFHYYDKDFNNEADTPDNFQSRRPNTSFCFLDIRSPGLGDTAMYLCATSRDVLEGYEQYFGPGTRLTVT.

The sample holds many counts of this clonotype. The V call is TRBV12-3 or TRBV12-4, the J call TRBJ2-5, with a possible D match to TRBD1 (5 bases). Trimming removed 4 bases from V and 0 bases from J, with 18 bases in between. The CDR3 sequence is 17 residues long. CDR3 region: CASSYHVTIGDQETQYF. In DNA form, the CDR3 reads TGTGCCAGCAGTTATCATGTAACTATAGGGGACCAAGAGACCCAGTACTTC.

This clonotype was counted only a few times. The chain employs TRBV13 and TRBJ1-2, with TRBD1 matching over 11 bases. V was clipped by 7 bases and J by 4 bases; unmatched bases: 8. The CDR3 runs 15 residues. In germline, CDR1 is PRHDT, CDR2 FYEKMQ (reference sequence). This CDR3 reads CASTIGQGAIYGYTF. The CDR3 region has the DNA TGTGCCAGCACCATCGGACAGGGGGCTATCTATGGCTACACCTTC.

At least ten counts were recorded for this clonotype. V and J are TRBV6-1 and TRBJ1-2, with D perhaps matching TRBD1 (5 bases). The CDR3 is 13 amino acids. The germline V gene has CDR1 MNHNS and CDR2 SASEGT. The V and J ends lost 8 bases and 5 bases respectively, with 15 bases between them. The CDR3 loop is CASGAGSVYGYTF. As DNA, the CDR3 is TGTGCCAGCGGGGCGGGGTCGGTGTATGGCTACACCTTC.

At least ten counts were recorded for this clonotype. V gene TRBV24-1 combines with J gene TRBJ2-7, with TRBD1 matching 9 bases. Trimming at V came to 6 bases and at J to 2 bases, leaving 4 bases not matched to a gene. CDR3 length: 14 amino acids. Germline V gene sequence: CDR1 KGHDR, CDR2 SFDVKD. The CDR3 loop reads CATSPGQGPYEQYF. The CDR3 coding sequence is TGTGCCACCAGTCCGGGACAGGGTCCCTACGAGCAGTACTTC.

This clonotype was observed many times. J is TRBJ1-3 and V is TRBV12-3 or TRBV12-4; TRBD1 aligns across 8 bases. This CDR3 comprises 16 residues. The trim removed 2 bases at V and 3 bases at J, leaving 6 bases unmatched. The CDR3 sequence: CASSLPPDRVGNTIYF. The CDR3 DNA reads TGTGCCAGCAGTTTACCCCCGGACAGGGTTGGAAACACCATATATTTT.

This clonotype was seen many times. This chain uses TRBV29-1 with TRBJ2-7, with TRBD1 identical over 7 bases. V lost 7 bases, J lost 2 bases, and 8 bases stayed unmatched. The CDR3 has 13 residues. Germline values: CDR1 SQVTM, CDR2 ANQGSEA. The CDR3 DNA reads as TGCAGCGCAACAGGGGCAGTAACCTACGAGCAGTACTTC. Protein sequence: CSATGAVTYEQYF.

This clonotype was seen ten or more times. The V gene is TRBV6-4, the J gene TRBJ1-3; the match to TRBD1 covers 9 bases. The CDR3 totals 17 residues. The germline gives CDR1 MRHNA, CDR2 SNTAGT. V shed 4 bases and J 0 bases; nucleotides not matched to a gene: 7. The CDR3 DNA reads TGTGCCAGCAGTGTATCGACAGGGGGACGCTCTGGAAACACCATATATTTT. It translates to CASSVSTGGRSGNTIYF.

The gene calls are TRBV6-5 and TRBJ2-2; no firm D call. The CDR3 consists of 15 residues. From germline, CDR1 is MNHEY and CDR2 SVGAGI. Deletions cut 4 bases from V and 0 bases from J, with 9 bases between. Here the CDR3 reads CASSFLRPNTGELFF. The CDR3 bases are TGTGCCAGCAGTTTTCTCCGGCCGAACACCGGGGAGCTGTTTTTT.

This clonotype has a count of ten or more. The CDR3 DNA reads as TGTGCCAGCAGCCTTGACAGCAGGTTAAACGAGCAGTACTTC. Translating gives CASSLDSRLNEQYF. V is TRBV7-9 and J is TRBJ2-7; D might be TRBD1 (5 bases). Looked up from germline, CDR1 is SEHNR and CDR2 is FQNEAQ (reference sequence). Trimming stripped 5 bases from V and 5 bases from J, with 16 bases between. CDR3 length equals 14 residues.